The clone carrying this T cell receptor beta chain occurred many times. Its antigen is not known. Assembly of TCR beta libraries relied on iRepertoire HTBI primers together with Arm-PCR of CDR3 regions. How the authors handled the data: Throughout the samples, researchers identified roughly 60 TRBV and approximately 15 TRBJ segments. A single record per CDR3 protein comes from TCRdb applying MiXCR to the multiplex PCR reads. These V and J calls derive from TCRdb rather than the authors' analysis. The repertoire consists of some 420,000 distinct CDR3 sequences, with around a fifth occurring once and the leading ten covering around 13%. The sample is drawn from a study of regulatory T cells in long-lasting Graves disease. Findings and limits, study-wide: Persistent disease exhibited a predilection for TRBV28, TRBJ1-2 and TRBJ2-5. Thyroid tissue was not studied; only peripheral blood was.

Trimming pared 5 bases from V and 0 bases from J, leaving 11 bases between. Germline V lookup: CDR1 SGHAT, CDR2 FQDESV (reference sequence). This CDR3 spans 14 amino acids. The time point was: persistent/refractory GD, antithyroid drugs over 5 years with positive TRAb. Extracted RNA from PBMCs served as the source of the TCR library. An endocrinology department in Xi'an, China, recruited the patients. The source is a female donor with Graves disease. Sample: peripheral blood mononuclear cells (PBMCs), taken when the disease was refractory, from a patient treated with antithyroid drugs. The chain recombines TRBV11-1 with TRBJ2-7, with a possible D match to TRBD1 (6 bases). Written as DNA, the CDR3 is TGTGCCAGCAGCCCCGTGGACAGCTCCTACGAGCAGTACTTC. Protein: CASSPVDSSYEQYF. The variable domain in full, with the rest retrieved from reference TRBV11-1 and TRBJ2-7, is EAEVAQSPRYKITEKSQAVAFWCDPISGHATLYWYRQILGQGPELLVQFQDESVVDDSQLPKDRFSAERLKGVDSTLKIQPAELGDSAMYLCASSPVDSSYEQYFGPGTRLTVT.